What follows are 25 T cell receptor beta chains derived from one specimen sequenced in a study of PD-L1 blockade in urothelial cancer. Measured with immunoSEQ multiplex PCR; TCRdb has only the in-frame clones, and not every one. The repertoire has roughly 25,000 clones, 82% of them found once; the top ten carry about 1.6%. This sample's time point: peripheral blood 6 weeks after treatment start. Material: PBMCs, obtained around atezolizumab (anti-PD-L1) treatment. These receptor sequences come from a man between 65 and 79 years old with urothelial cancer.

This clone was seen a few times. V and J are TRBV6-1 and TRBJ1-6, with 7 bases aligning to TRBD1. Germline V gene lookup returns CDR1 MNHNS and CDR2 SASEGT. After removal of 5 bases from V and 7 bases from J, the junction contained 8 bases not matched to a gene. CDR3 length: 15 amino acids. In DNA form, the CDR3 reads TGTGCCAGCAGTTTAGGGGGACAGCAGAATTCACCCCTCCACTTT. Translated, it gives CASSLGGQQNSPLHF.

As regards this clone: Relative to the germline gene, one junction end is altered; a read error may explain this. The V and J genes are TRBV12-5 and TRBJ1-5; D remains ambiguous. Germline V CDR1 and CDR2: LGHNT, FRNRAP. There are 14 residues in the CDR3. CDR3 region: CASGLPYSNQPQHF. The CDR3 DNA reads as TGTGCTAGTGGTTTGCCATATAGCAATCAACCCCAGCATTTT. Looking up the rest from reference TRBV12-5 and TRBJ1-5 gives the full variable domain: DARVTQTPRHKVTEMGQEVTMRCQPILGHNTVFWYRQTMMQGLELLAYFRNRAPLDDSGMPKDRFSAEMPDATLATLKIQPSEPRDSAVYFCASGLPYSNQPQHFGDGTRLSIL.

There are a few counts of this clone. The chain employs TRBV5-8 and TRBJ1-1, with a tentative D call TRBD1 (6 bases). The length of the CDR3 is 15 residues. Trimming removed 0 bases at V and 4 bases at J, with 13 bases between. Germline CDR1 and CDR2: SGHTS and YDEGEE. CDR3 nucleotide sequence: TGTGCCAGCAGCTTGGCCTGGGGGCAGAGCACTGAAGCTTTCTTT. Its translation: CASSLAWGQSTEAFF.

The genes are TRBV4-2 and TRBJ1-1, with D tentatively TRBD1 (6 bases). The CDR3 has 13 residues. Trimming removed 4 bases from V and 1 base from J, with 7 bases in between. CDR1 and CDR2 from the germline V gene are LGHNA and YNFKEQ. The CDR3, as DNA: TGTGCCAGCAGCCCGGGACAGAACACTGAAGCTTTCTTT. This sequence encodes CASSPGQNTEAFF.

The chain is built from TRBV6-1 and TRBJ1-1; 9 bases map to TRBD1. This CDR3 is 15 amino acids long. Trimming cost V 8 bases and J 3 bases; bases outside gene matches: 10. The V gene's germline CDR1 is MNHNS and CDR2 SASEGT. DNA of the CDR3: TGTGCCAGCGGCGCCGGGACAGGGTGGGACACTGAAGCTTTCTTT. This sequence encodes CASGAGTGWDTEAFF.

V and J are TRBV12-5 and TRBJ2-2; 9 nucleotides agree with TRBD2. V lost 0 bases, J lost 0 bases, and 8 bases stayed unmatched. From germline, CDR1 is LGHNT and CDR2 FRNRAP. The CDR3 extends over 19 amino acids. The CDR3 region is CASGLVYTTSGANTGELFF. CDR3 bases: TGTGCTAGTGGTTTGGTTTACACGACTAGCGGTGCGAACACCGGGGAGCTGTTTTTT.

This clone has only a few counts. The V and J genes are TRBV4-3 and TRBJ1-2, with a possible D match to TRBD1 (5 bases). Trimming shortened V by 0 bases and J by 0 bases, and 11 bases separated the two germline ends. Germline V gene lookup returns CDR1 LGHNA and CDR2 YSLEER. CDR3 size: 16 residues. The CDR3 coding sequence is TGCGCCAGCAGCCAAGATCAGGGATTTACTAACTATGGCTACACCTTC. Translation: CASSQDQGFTNYGYTF.

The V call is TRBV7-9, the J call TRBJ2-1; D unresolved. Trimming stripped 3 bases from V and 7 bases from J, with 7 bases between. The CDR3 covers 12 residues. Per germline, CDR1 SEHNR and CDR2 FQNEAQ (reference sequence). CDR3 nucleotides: TGTGCCAGCAGCTTTCATCCAAATGAGCAGTTCTTC. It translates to CASSFHPNEQFF.

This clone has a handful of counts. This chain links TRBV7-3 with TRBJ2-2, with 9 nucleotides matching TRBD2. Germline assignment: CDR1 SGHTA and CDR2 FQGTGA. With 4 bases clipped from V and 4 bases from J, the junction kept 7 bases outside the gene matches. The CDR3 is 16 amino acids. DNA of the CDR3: TGTGCCAGCAGCTCCTCCTCTAGCGGGACCACCGGGGAGCTGTTTTTT. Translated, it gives CASSSSSSGTTGELFF.

The CDR3 DNA is TGTGCCAGCAGCCCGGACCCTACCGGACATCAGTTCTTC. This codes for CASSPDPTGHQFF. The chain couples TRBV11-3 to TRBJ2-1; D possibly corresponds to TRBD1 (5 bases). From germline, CDR1 is SGHNT and CDR2 YENEEA. The CDR3 consists of 13 residues. V lost 5 bases and J lost 13, with 18 bases in between. Looking up the rest from reference TRBV11-3 and TRBJ2-1 gives the full variable domain: EAGVVQSPRYKIIEKKQPVAFWCNPISGHNTLYWYLQNLGQGPELLIRYENEEAVDDSQLPKDRFSAERLKGVDSTLKIQPAELGDSAVYLCASSPDPTGHQFFGPGTRLTVL.

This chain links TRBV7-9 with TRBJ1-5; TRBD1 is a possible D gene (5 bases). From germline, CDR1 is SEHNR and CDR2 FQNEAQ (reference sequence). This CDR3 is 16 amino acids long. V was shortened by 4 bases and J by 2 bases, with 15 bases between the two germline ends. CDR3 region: CASSSSGGSGNQPQHF. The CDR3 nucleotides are TGTGCCAGCAGCTCCAGCGGGGGGTCGGGCAATCAGCCCCAGCATTTT. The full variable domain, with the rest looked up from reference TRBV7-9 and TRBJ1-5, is DTGVSQNPRHKITKRGQNVTFRCDPISEHNRLYWYRQTLGQGPEFLTYFQNEAQLEKSRLLSDRFSAERPKGSFSTLEIQRTEQGDSAMYLCASSSSGGSGNQPQHFGDGTRLSIL.

CDR3 DNA sequence: TGTGCCATCAGTGAAGGCATCAAACGGGACTATAGAAATGAGCAGTTCTTC. This sequence encodes CAISEGIKRDYRNEQFF. The V call is TRBV10-3, the J call TRBJ2-1; 7 positions agree with TRBD2. Germline V gene sequence: CDR1 ENHRY, CDR2 SYGVKD. The CDR3 loop spans 17 amino acids. After removal of 3 bases from V and 7 bases from J, the junction contained 15 bases not matched to a gene.

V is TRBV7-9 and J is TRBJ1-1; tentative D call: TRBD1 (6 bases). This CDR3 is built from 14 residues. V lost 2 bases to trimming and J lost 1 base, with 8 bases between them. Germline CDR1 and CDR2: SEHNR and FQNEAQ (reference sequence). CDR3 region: CASSLRQENTEAFF. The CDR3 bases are TGTGCCAGCAGCTTAAGACAGGAGAACACTGAAGCTTTCTTT.

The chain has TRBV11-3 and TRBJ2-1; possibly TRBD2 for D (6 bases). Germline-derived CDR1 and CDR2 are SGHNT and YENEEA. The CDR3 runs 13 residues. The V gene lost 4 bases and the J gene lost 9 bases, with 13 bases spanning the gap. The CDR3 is CASSSRDGGEQFF. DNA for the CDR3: TGTGCCAGCAGCTCCAGGGACGGGGGTGAGCAGTTCTTC. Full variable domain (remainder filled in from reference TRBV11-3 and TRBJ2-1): EAGVVQSPRYKIIEKKQPVAFWCNPISGHNTLYWYLQNLGQGPELLIRYENEEAVDDSQLPKDRFSAERLKGVDSTLKIQPAELGDSAVYLCASSSRDGGEQFFGPGTRLTVL.

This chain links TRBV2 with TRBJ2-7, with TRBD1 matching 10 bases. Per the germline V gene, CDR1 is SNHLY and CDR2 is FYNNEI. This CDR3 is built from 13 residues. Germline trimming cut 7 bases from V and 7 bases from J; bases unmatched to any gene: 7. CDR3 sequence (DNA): TGTGCCAGCAATCGACAGGGGGCGGGAGAGCAGTACTTC. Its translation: CASNRQGAGEQYF.

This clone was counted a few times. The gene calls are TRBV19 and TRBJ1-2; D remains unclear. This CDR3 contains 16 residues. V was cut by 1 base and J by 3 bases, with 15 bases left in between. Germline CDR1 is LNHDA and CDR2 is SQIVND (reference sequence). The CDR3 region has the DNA TGTGCCAGTAGTATAGGTCGACCAGGCGCCCACTATGGCTACACCTTC. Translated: CASSIGRPGAHYGYTF.

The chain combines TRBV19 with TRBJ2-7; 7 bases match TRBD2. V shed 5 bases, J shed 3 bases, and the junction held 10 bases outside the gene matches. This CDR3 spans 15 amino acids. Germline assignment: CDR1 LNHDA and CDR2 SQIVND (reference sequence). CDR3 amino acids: CASSPLRGLYYEQYF. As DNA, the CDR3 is TGTGCCAGTAGTCCGCTCCGGGGACTATACTACGAGCAGTACTTC.

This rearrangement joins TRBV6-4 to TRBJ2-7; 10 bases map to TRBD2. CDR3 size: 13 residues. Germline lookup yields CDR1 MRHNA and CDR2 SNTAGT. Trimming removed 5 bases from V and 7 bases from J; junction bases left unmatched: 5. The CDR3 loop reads CASSRLAGLEQYF. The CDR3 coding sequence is TGTGCCAGCAGTAGACTAGCGGGCTTGGAGCAGTACTTC.

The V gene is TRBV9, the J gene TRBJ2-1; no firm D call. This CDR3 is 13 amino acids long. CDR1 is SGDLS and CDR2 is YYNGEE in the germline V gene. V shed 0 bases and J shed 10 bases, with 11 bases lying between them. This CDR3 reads CASSVAGHFEQFF. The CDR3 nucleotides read TGTGCCAGCAGCGTAGCTGGCCATTTCGAGCAGTTCTTC.

CDR3 bases: TGCGCCAGCAGCCAAGAACAGGGTAACACTGAAGCTTTCTTT. Protein sequence: CASSQEQGNTEAFF. The chain recombines TRBV4-3 with TRBJ1-1; the D gene is possibly TRBD1 (6 bases). Germline loops: CDR1 LGHNA, CDR2 YSLEER. CDR3 length: 14 amino acids. Trimming stripped 0 bases from V and 2 bases from J, with 7 bases between.

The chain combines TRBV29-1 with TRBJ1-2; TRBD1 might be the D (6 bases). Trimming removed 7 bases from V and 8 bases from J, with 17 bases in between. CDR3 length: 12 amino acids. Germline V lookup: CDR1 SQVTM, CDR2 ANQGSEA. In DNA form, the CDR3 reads TGCAGCGCGTCAGGGGTGGGGGAGGGCTACACCTTC. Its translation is CSASGVGEGYTF.

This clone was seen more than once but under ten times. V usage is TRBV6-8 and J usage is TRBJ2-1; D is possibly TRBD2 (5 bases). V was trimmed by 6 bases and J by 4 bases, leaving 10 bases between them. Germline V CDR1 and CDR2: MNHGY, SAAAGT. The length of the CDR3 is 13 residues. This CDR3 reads CASRMEEYNEQFF. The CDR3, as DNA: TGTGCCAGCAGAATGGAGGAATACAATGAGCAGTTCTTC.

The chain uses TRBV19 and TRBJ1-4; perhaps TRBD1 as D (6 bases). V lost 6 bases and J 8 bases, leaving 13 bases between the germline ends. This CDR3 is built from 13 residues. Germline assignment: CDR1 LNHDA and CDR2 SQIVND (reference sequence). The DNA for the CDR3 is TGTGCCAGTAGCACAGGGAAAGGGGAAAAACTGTTTTTT. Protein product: CASSTGKGEKLFF.

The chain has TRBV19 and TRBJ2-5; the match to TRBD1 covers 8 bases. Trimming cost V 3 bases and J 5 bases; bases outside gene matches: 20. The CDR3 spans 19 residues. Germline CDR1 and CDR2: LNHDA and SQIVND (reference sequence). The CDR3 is CASSILRPTGTGGLETQYF. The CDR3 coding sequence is TGTGCCAGTAGTATTCTACGACCAACCGGGACAGGAGGTTTGGAGACCCAGTACTTC.

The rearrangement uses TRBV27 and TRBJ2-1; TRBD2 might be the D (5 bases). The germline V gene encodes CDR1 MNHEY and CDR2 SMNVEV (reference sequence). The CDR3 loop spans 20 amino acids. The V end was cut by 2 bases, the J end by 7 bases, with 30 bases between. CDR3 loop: CASSLERESGEWLSKNEQFF. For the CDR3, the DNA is TGTGCCAGCAGTTTAGAGAGGGAATCCGGGGAGTGGCTGTCTAAGAATGAGCAGTTCTTC.